The 16 T cell receptor beta chains in this list originate from one sample, sequenced in a study of T cell repertoires in cytomegalovirus infection. TCRdb called the reads again in MiXCR, with one record for every CDR3 protein. The repertoire includes some 900,000 distinct CDR3 sequences, around a third of them detected once, and 12% sits in the top ten. Antigens of these TCRs are unknown. Sequences were derived from cultured CD8+ T cells from PBMCs, sampled from culture after CMV antigen stimulation. The receptor set was obtained from a human donor in good health (CMV status not recorded). Some clones in this sample may be carry-over from other donors' samples.

This clonotype showed up just a few times. The V and J genes are TRBV7-9 and TRBJ1-2; tentatively, D is TRBD1 (5 bases). Germline-derived CDR1 and CDR2 are SEHNR and FQNEAQ (reference sequence). Between the trimmed V and J ends, which lost 4 bases and 4 bases, there was a span of 13 bases. The CDR3 consists of 14 residues. The CDR3 loop reads CASSSSGRIYGYTF. The CDR3 region has the DNA TGTGCCAGCAGCTCCTCGGGACGGATCTATGGCTACACCTTC.

This clonotype was seen a few times. This sequence joins TRBV12-3 or TRBV12-4 and TRBJ1-1; D uncertain. CDR3 length: 10 residues. V gave up 8 bases and J gave up 3 bases, with 4 bases separating them. The CDR3 DNA reads as TGTGCCAGCTTGGACACTGAAGCTTTCTTT. Translating it yields CASLDTEAFF.

In regard to this clonotype: At one end the junction does not follow the germline gene, possibly because of a read error. V is TRBV5-4 and J is TRBJ2-3, with TRBD2 identical over 16 bases. The length of the CDR3 is 14 residues. The germline V gene has CDR1 SGHNT and CDR2 YYREEE (reference sequence). The CDR3 reads CASSPGTSGGGPHF. DNA of the CDR3: TGTGCCAGCAGCCCCGGGACTAGCGGGGGGGGGCCGCACTTT.

The genes are TRBV2 and TRBJ2-7, with 10 bases identical to TRBD1. J lost 5 bases, V lost 3 bases, and 10 bases had no gene match. Germline CDR1 reads SNHLY; CDR2 reads FYNNEI. The CDR3 is 16 residues long. The CDR3 DNA reads TGTGCCAGCAGTGATCCCGAGACAGGGGGCAGCGACGAGCAGTACTTC. Its translation is CASSDPETGGSDEQYF. Using reference TRBV2 and TRBJ2-7 for the parts outside the CDR3, the full variable domain is EPEVTQTPSHQVTQMGQEVILRCVPISNHLYFYWYRQILGQKVEFLVSFYNNEISEKSEIFDDQFSVERPDGSNFTLKIRSTKLEDSAMYFCASSDPETGGSDEQYFGPGTRLTVT.

The chain has TRBV27 and TRBJ1-5, with 11 positions matching TRBD1. Germline V lookup: CDR1 MNHEY, CDR2 SMNVEV (reference sequence). The CDR3 totals 15 residues. V lost 5 bases to trimming and J lost 7 bases; unmatched junction nucleotides: 7. CDR3 amino acids: CASSPRTGGWQPQHF. The CDR3 DNA reads TGTGCCAGCAGTCCTCGGACAGGGGGCTGGCAGCCCCAGCATTTT.

This clonotype occurred a few times. This chain's CDR3 is CASSLPGSSNEKLFF. The CDR3 DNA is TGTGCCAGCAGTTTGCCCGGGAGTTCCAATGAAAAACTGTTTTTT. The chain carries TRBV28 and TRBJ1-4; D not resolved. Deletions cut 3 bases from V and 5 bases from J, with 13 bases between. CDR1 and CDR2 from the germline V gene are MDHEN and SYDVKM. The CDR3 loop spans 15 amino acids.

The chain carries TRBV18 and TRBJ2-1; a possible D gene is TRBD1 (5 bases). V dropped 3 bases and J dropped 2 bases, with 14 bases sitting between them. CDR1 KGHSH and CDR2 LQKENI come from the germline V gene. The CDR3 has 16 residues. This chain's CDR3 is CASSPPRTTAYNEQFF. The CDR3 DNA reads TGTGCCAGCTCACCGCCCCGGACAACAGCCTACAATGAGCAGTTCTTC.

Only one count was recorded for this clonotype. At one of its ends the junction is not consistent with the germline gene, which may arise from a read error. The chain couples TRBV9 to TRBJ2-2; 13 bases fit TRBD2. The germline V gene encodes CDR1 SGDLS and CDR2 YYNGEE. The CDR3 covers 18 residues. DNA for the CDR3: TGTGCCAGCAACGTACAGACTAGCGGGGGGCCGGACACCGGGGAGCTGTTTTTT. This sequence encodes CASNVQTSGGPDTGELFF.

The rearrangement joins TRBV9 to TRBJ1-1; TRBD1 might be the D (6 bases). Deletions cut 3 bases from V and 0 bases from J, with 15 bases between. The CDR3 runs 16 residues. CDR1 is SGDLS and CDR2 is YYNGEE in the germline V gene. CDR3: CASSAQGLGMNTEAFF. The CDR3 DNA sequence: TGTGCCAGCAGCGCTCAGGGGTTAGGGATGAACACTGAAGCTTTCTTT.

V is TRBV19 and J is TRBJ2-1, with TRBD2 matching 12 bases. The CDR3 has 15 amino acids. CDR1 and CDR2 from the germline V gene are LNHDA and SQIVND (reference sequence). V lost 5 bases to trimming and J lost 8 bases; unmatched junction nucleotides: 7. The CDR3 is CASSETSGGLDEQFF. The DNA for the CDR3 is TGTGCCAGTAGTGAGACTAGCGGGGGCTTGGATGAGCAGTTCTTC.

This clonotype appeared once. The chain uses TRBV27 and TRBJ1-2; D remains unclear. Germline V gives CDR1 MNHEY, CDR2 SMNVEV (reference sequence). The CDR3 length is 15 residues. V shed 0 bases and J shed 2 bases, with 10 bases lying between them. This CDR3 is CASSLSSYSNYGYTF. The CDR3 coding sequence is TGTGCCAGCAGTTTATCGTCGTACAGCAACTATGGCTACACCTTC.

There are a few counts of this clonotype. This rearrangement joins TRBV24-1 to TRBJ2-3, with D unclear. In germline, CDR1 is KGHDR, CDR2 SFDVKD. V lost 2 bases and J 2 bases, leaving 7 bases between the germline ends. The CDR3 totals 14 residues. CDR3: CATSDWRYTDTQYF. The CDR3 coding sequence is TGTGCCACCAGTGATTGGCGATACACAGATACGCAGTATTTT.

The chain employs TRBV6-5 and TRBJ1-1; no firm D call. Deletions cut 2 bases from V and 1 base from J, with 11 bases between. In germline, CDR1 is MNHEY, CDR2 SVGAGI. The CDR3 spans 15 residues. The CDR3 sequence is CASSYATRGNTEAFF. The CDR3 nucleotides read TGTGCCAGCAGTTACGCGACACGGGGGAACACTGAAGCTTTCTTT.

The chain uses TRBV4-2 and TRBJ1-4; possibly TRBD1 for D (5 bases). V was clipped by 2 bases and J by 6 bases, with 7 bases between them. The CDR3 covers 13 residues. From germline, CDR1 is LGHNA and CDR2 YNFKEQ. The CDR3 region is CASSQQGDEKLFF. Here the CDR3 DNA reads TGTGCCAGCAGCCAACAAGGGGATGAAAAACTGTTTTTT.

The chain joins TRBV24-1 to TRBJ2-7; 7 bases line up with TRBD2. V shed 0 bases, J shed 8 bases, and the junction held 3 bases outside the gene matches. The CDR3 length is 13 residues. Germline-derived CDR1 and CDR2 are KGHDR and SFDVKD. The CDR3 DNA sequence: TGTGCCACCAGTGATTTGTCCGGGGGGAAGCAGTACTTC. It translates to CATSDLSGGKQYF.

This sequence joins TRBV29-1 and TRBJ1-2; the D is unclear. The germline V gene has CDR1 SQVTM and CDR2 ANQGSEA. V was cut by 3 bases and J by 2 bases, with 16 bases left in between. This CDR3 comprises 15 residues. In nucleotides, the CDR3 is TGCAGCGTTGATATTATAAGCGGCCGGAACTATGGCTACACCTTC. Protein product: CSVDIISGRNYGYTF.